The T cell receptor beta chain under discussion was sequenced for a study of shared clonotypes between healthy human individuals. Terminally differentiated effector memory CD45RA+ cells were left out of the naive CD8 fraction, which was CD45RO-negative and positively selected for CCR7. Evenly divided among several immunoSEQ plates was the genomic DNA of each subset. Assay: immunoSEQ multiplex PCR; the TCRdb copy retains only in-frame clones and omits some. The sample holds approximately 810,000 clones, nearly 95% seen once. This CDR3 comprises 13 residues. Germline V lookup: CDR1 LNHDA, CDR2 SQIVND (reference sequence). V lost 7 bases to trimming and J lost 1 base, with 9 bases between them.

Sequenced input: naive CD8+ T cells sorted from blood. This clonotype was obtained from a man aged 30 to 39 in good health. This chain links TRBV19 with TRBJ2-3, with D perhaps matching TRBD1 or TRBD2 (5 bases each). CDR3 nucleotides: TGTGCCAGTAACACGGGGCGCACAGATACGCAGTATTTT. Translated, it gives CASNTGRTDTQYF.